Below, 8 T cell receptor beta chains from the same sample are listed, as sequenced in a study of T-cell memory formation after mild COVID-19. TCRdb used MiXCR to reprocess the 5' RACE reads, holding one entry per CDR3 protein. The sample yields around 370,000 distinct CDR3 sequences, around 21% seen once. The source material was PBMCs or a T cell subset sorted from them (not recorded which). Receptors originate from an adult woman who had mild COVID-19 (a few samples of this study predate the infection). Cell type and time point are not known.

There are a few counts of this clonotype. The genes are TRBV7-2 and TRBJ2-7; TRBD2 matches 7 bases. The CDR3 covers 13 residues. V lost 8 bases, J lost 3 bases, and 7 bases stayed unmatched. Germline V gene lookup returns CDR1 SGHTA and CDR2 FQGNSA. CDR3 protein: CASRKASGYEQYF. In DNA form, the CDR3 reads TGTGCCAGCCGTAAGGCTAGCGGCTACGAGCAGTACTTC.

This clonotype was seen a handful of times. The chain recombines TRBV5-4 with TRBJ2-7; the match to TRBD2 covers 7 bases. The trim removed 4 bases at V and 1 base at J, leaving 5 bases unmatched. The CDR3 length is 14 residues. Germline V gene lookup returns CDR1 SGHNT and CDR2 YYREEE (reference sequence). The CDR3 DNA is TGTGCCAGCAGCCCCCCGGGGGGATCCTACGAGCAGTACTTC. It codes for CASSPPGGSYEQYF.

This clonotype has more than one count but fewer than ten. The J gene is TRBJ2-1, the V gene TRBV12-3 or TRBV12-4, with 8 bases aligning to TRBD2. CDR3 length equals 16 residues. With 5 bases clipped from V and 0 bases from J, the junction kept 6 bases outside the gene matches. CDR3 sequence (DNA): TGTGCCAGCAGTCGTACTAGCGGTTTCTCCTACAATGAGCAGTTCTTC. Residues: CASSRTSGFSYNEQFF.

The chain carries TRBV7-2 and TRBJ2-1; TRBD2 is a possible D gene (6 bases). V was cut by 3 bases and J by 6 bases, with 9 bases left in between. From germline, CDR1 is SGHTA and CDR2 FQGNSA. The CDR3 length is 13 residues. The CDR3 nucleotides are TGTGCCAGCAGCTTTCCCGGGAGCAATGAGCAGTTCTTC. Its translation is CASSFPGSNEQFF.

This clonotype came up a few times. The rearrangement uses TRBV15 and TRBJ2-3; D gene uncertain. V dropped 4 bases and J dropped 5 bases, with 4 bases sitting between them. The CDR3 is 11 residues long. Germline V gene lookup returns CDR1 LNHNV and CDR2 YYDKDF (reference sequence). The CDR3 coding sequence is TGTGCCACCAGCAAACAAGATACGCAGTATTTT. Its protein product is CATSKQDTQYF.

This clonotype was found a few times. V and J are TRBV4-3 and TRBJ2-3; no reliable D call. Trimming removed 2 bases from V and 4 bases from J, with 13 bases in between. The CDR3 runs to 15 residues. The germline V gene encodes CDR1 LGHNA and CDR2 YSLEER. CDR3 amino acids: CASSQQQLAADTQYF. CDR3 bases: TGCGCCAGCAGCCAACAACAACTGGCCGCAGATACGCAGTATTTT.

In its sample, this clonotype was seen a few times. This rearrangement joins TRBV7-3 to TRBJ2-2; a possible D gene is TRBD2 (6 bases). V lost 2 bases and J 0 bases, leaving 10 bases between the germline ends. This CDR3 is 16 amino acids long. The germline V gene has CDR1 SGHTA and CDR2 FQGTGA. DNA of the CDR3: TGTGCCAGCAGCTTAGGGGGACTGACGAACACCGGGGAGCTGTTTTTT. Protein: CASSLGGLTNTGELFF. Filled out from reference TRBV7-3 and TRBJ2-2, the complete variable domain reads GAGVSQTPSNKVTEKGKYVELRCDPISGHTALYWYRQSLGQGPEFLIYFQGTGAADDSGLPNDRFFAVRPEGSVSTLKIQRTERGDSAVYLCASSLGGLTNTGELFFGEGSRLTVL.

This clonotype was counted only a few times. The CDR3 sequence is CATSDPTGVWGEKLFF. The CDR3, as DNA: TGTGCCACCAGTGACCCGACAGGGGTTTGGGGTGAAAAACTGTTTTTT. The chain carries TRBV24-1 and TRBJ1-4; 8 bases match TRBD1. Losses at the gene ends were 4 bases for V and 7 bases for J; bases not matched to a gene: 10. This CDR3 region has 16 residues. The germline V gene encodes CDR1 KGHDR and CDR2 SFDVKD.